Below, one T cell receptor beta chain is given with its context. Its target is not known. The CDR3 ends on some other residue instead of the conserved phenylalanine or tryptophan, so this is likely a read error. A J-beta primer mix and a sample-barcoded 5' primer were used in a second PCR of about 7 to 12 cycles. MiXCR, applied by TCRdb to the 5' RACE reads, yields one record per CDR3 protein. The table lists approximately 580,000 distinct CDR3 sequences, about 24% of them singletons. Germline CDR1 is PRHDT and CDR2 is FYEKMQ (reference sequence). The CDR3 covers 13 residues. V lost 0 bases and J 6 bases, leaving 6 bases between the germline ends. The source of the sample is a study of blood T cells in healthy people across ages. General study findings and limits: Strong correlation existed between TCR beta diversity and naive T cell percentage.

These records were also assigned to another study, of T cells of mothers and their children. As that report states: When the second PCR was run, its M1S primer added sample barcodes and 2-4 random nucleotides. The study found slightly higher but non-significant overlap in related versus unrelated mother-child pairs. There was no detection of any persistent microchimeric T cell clones.

The clonotype was recovered from a boy between 10 and 17 years old in good health. Sequencing used blood. This chain connects TRBV13 to TRBJ2-1; perhaps TRBD1 as D (6 bases). For the CDR3, the DNA is TGTGCCAGCAGCTTAGGAGGGGGCAATGAGCAGTTCTTG. Its translation is CASSLGGGNEQFL.